This passage covers 3 T cell receptor beta chains from one sample sequenced in a study of neoadjuvant nivolumab and ipilimumab in lung cancer. Data came from immunoSEQ multiplex PCR; TCRdb stores just in-frame clones and leaves some out. The sample shows more than 25,000 clones, more than 75% of them seen only once. The sequences come from tumor tissue, collected after neoadjuvant nivolumab, alone or with ipilimumab, at or shortly before surgery. These TCRs come from an adult with non-small cell lung cancer.

The genes are TRBV18 and TRBJ2-3; D is unresolved. Germline V lookup: CDR1 KGHSH, CDR2 LQKENI. The CDR3 contains 14 residues. Trimming removed 0 bases from V and 3 bases from J, with 7 bases in between. In DNA form, the CDR3 reads TGTGCCAGCTCACCACCGGGGTGGACAGATACGCAGTATTTT. Its protein product is CASSPPGWTDTQYF.

This chain connects TRBV29-1 to TRBJ1-1; D uncertain. Trimming took off 3 bases at V and 7 bases at J, with 9 bases between the two ends. The CDR3 consists of 11 residues. Germline lookup yields CDR1 SQVTM and CDR2 ANQGSEA. In nucleotides, the CDR3 is TGCAGCGTTGACGGCGGGATTGAAGCTTTCTTT. It codes for CSVDGGIEAFF. Looking up the rest from reference TRBV29-1 and TRBJ1-1 gives the full variable domain: SAVISQKPSRDICQRGTSLTIQCQVDSQVTMMFWYRQQPGQSLTLIATANQGSEATYESGFVIDKFPISRPNLTFSTLTVSNMSPEDSSIYLCSVDGGIEAFFGQGTRLTVV.

This chain uses TRBV18 with TRBJ2-7; D is unclear. Deletions cut 1 base from V and 0 bases from J, with 7 bases between. Germline V gene data show CDR1 as KGHSH and CDR2 as LQKENI. CDR3 length: 14 residues. CDR3 in DNA: TGTGCCAGCTCACCACAGCCGACCTCCTACGAGCAGTACTTC. This gives the protein CASSPQPTSYEQYF. The variable domain in full, with the rest retrieved from reference TRBV18 and TRBJ2-7, is NAGVMQNPRHLVRRRGQEARLRCSPMKGHSHVYWYRQLPEEGLKFMVYLQKENIIDESGMPKERFSAEFPKEGPSILRIQQVVRGDSAAYFCASSPQPTSYEQYFGPGTRLTVT.